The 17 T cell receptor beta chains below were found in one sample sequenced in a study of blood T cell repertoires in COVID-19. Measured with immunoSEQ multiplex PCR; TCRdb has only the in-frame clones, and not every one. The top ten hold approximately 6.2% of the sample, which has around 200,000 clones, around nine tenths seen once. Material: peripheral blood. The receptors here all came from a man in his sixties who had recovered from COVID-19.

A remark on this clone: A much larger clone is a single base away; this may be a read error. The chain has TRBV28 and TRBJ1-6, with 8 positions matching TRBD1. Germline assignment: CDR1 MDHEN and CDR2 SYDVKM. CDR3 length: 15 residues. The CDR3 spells CASSARGPPNSSLHF. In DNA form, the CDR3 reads TGTGCCAGCAGTGCCAGGGGGCCCCCTAATTCATCCCTCCACTTT.

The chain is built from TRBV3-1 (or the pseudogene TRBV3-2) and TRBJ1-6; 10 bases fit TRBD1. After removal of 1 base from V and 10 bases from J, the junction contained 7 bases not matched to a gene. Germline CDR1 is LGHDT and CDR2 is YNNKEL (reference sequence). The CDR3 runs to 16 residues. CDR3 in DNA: TGTGCCAGCAGCCAAGCAGGGACAGGGGCAGCCTCACCCCTCCACTTT. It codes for CASSQAGTGAASPLHF.

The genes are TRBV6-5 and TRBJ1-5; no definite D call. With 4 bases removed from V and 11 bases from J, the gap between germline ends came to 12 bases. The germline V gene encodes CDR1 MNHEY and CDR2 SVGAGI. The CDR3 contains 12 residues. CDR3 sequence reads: CASSSLWSAQHF. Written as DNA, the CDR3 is TGTGCCAGCAGTTCCCTCTGGTCGGCCCAGCATTTT.

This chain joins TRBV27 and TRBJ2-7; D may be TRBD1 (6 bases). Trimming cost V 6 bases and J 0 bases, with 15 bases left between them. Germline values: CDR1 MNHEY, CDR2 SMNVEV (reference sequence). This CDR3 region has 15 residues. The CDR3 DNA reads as TGTGCCAGCAGGCCTCTATTGGGGGCCTCCTACGAGCAGTACTTC. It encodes CASRPLLGASYEQYF.

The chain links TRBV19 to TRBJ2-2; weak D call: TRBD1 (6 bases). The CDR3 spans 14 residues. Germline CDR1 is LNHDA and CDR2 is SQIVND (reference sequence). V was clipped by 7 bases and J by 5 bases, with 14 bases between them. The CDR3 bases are TGTGCCAGTAATCCTTCAGGGGATACCGGGGAGCTGTTTTTT. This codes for CASNPSGDTGELFF.

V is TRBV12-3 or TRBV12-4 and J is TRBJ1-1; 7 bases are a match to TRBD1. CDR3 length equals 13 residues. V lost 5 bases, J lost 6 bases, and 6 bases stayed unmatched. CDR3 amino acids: CASSVTGASEAFF. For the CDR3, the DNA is TGTGCCAGCAGTGTCACAGGGGCATCTGAAGCTTTCTTT.

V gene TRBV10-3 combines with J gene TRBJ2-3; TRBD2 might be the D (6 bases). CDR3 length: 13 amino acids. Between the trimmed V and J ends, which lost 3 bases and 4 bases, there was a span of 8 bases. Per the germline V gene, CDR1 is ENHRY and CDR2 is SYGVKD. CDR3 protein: CAISDGGPDTQYF. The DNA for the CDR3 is TGTGCCATCAGTGACGGAGGGCCAGATACGCAGTATTTT.

The CDR3 loop is CASSPWEAPYEQYF. In nucleotides, the CDR3 is TGTGCCAGCAGTCCATGGGAGGCACCCTACGAGCAGTACTTC. The rearrangement joins TRBV3-1 (or the pseudogene TRBV3-2) to TRBJ2-7; D is perhaps TRBD2 (6 bases). Germline V lookup: CDR1 LGHDT, CDR2 YNNKEL (reference sequence). V lost 6 bases and J 2 bases, leaving 14 bases between the germline ends. The CDR3 totals 14 residues.

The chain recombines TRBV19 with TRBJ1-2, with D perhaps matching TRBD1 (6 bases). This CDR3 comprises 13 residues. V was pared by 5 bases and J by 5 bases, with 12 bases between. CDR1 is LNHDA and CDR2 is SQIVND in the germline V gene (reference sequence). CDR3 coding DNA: TGTGCCAGTAGTCAGTCAGGGGAGTATGGCTACACCTTC. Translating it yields CASSQSGEYGYTF.

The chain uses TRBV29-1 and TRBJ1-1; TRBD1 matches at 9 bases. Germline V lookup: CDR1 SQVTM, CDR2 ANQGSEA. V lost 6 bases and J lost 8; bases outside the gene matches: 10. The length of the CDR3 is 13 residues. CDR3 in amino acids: CSVHELGQGEAFF. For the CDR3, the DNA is TGCAGCGTCCACGAGTTAGGACAGGGGGAAGCTTTCTTT.

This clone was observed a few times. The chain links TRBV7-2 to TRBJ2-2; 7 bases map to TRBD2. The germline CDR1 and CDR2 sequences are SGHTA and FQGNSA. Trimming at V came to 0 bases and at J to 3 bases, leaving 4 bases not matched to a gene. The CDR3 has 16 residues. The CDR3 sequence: CASSLAQRGYTGELFF. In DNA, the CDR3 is TGTGCCAGCAGCTTAGCGCAGCGGGGATACACCGGGGAGCTGTTTTTT.

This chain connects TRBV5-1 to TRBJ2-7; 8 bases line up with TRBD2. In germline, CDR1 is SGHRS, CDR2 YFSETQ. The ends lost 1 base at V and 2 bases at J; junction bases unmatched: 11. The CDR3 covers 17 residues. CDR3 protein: CASSLSSGRGTPYEQYF. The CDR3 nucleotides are TGCGCCAGCAGCTTGAGCAGCGGGAGAGGAACCCCCTACGAGCAGTACTTC.

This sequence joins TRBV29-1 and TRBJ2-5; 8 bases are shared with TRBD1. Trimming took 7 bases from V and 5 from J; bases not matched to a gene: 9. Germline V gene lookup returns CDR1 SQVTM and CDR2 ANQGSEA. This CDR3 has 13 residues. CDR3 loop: CSGTGTAGETQYF. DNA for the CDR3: TGCAGCGGGACAGGGACGGCGGGTGAGACCCAGTACTTC.

The CDR3 sequence: CASSPNRQDTGGYTF. In DNA, the CDR3 is TGTGCCAGCTCACCCAACCGACAAGACACGGGGGGGTACACCTTC. The V and J genes are TRBV18 and TRBJ1-2; possibly TRBD1 for D (5 bases). Trimming stripped 3 bases from V and 11 bases from J, with 22 bases between. The CDR3 loop spans 15 amino acids. The germline CDR1 and CDR2 sequences are KGHSH and LQKENI.

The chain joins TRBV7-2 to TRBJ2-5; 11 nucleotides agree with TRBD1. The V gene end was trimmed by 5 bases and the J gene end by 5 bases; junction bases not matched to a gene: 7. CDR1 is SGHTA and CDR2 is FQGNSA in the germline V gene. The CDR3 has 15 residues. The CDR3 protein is CASSPRTGGWETQYF. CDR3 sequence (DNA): TGTGCCAGCAGCCCCCGGACAGGGGGCTGGGAGACCCAGTACTTC.

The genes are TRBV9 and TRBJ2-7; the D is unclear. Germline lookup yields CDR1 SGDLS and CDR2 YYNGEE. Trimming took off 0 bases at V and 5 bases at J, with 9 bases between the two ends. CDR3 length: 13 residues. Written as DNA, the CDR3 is TGTGCCAGCAGCGTAGAGAATCGGGACGAGCAGTACTTC. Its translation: CASSVENRDEQYF.

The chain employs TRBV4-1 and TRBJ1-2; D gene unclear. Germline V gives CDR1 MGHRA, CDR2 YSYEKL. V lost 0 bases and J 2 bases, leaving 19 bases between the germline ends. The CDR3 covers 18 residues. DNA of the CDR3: TGCGCCAGCAGCCAAGACGTGGGAGAGGCCTCGCCCAACTATGGCTACACCTTC. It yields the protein CASSQDVGEASPNYGYTF.